Below are 28 T cell receptor beta chains sequenced from a single sample in a study of OX40 agonist ivuxolimab in advanced cancers. Some clones are missing from TCRdb's copy, which holds only in-frame ones; the method was immunoSEQ multiplex PCR. The sample records about 90,000 clones, 75% to 90% being singletons. The sequencing used CD4+ or CD8+ T cells sorted from blood, collected in a trial of the OX40 agonist ivuxolimab. These receptors were obtained from an adult with an advanced solid tumor such as melanoma, head and neck, liver or kidney cancer.

This sequence joins TRBV6-5 and TRBJ2-7; no definite D call. With 7 bases removed from V and 3 bases from J, the gap between germline ends came to 7 bases. The CDR3 totals 11 residues. Germline V gene data show CDR1 as MNHEY and CDR2 as SVGAGI. The CDR3 loop is CASKGIYEQYF. CDR3 DNA: TGTGCCAGCAAAGGGATCTACGAGCAGTACTTC.

The chain links TRBV9 to TRBJ2-3; 7 bases line up with TRBD2. Looked up from germline, CDR1 is SGDLS and CDR2 is YYNGEE. Unmatched junction bases numbered 7, after V lost 0 bases and J lost 0 bases. The CDR3 loop spans 17 amino acids. CDR3: CASSVGRLAASTDTQYF. In nucleotides, the CDR3 is TGTGCCAGCAGCGTAGGACGGCTAGCGGCTAGCACAGATACGCAGTATTTT.

The V gene is TRBV19, the J gene TRBJ1-1; a possible D gene is TRBD1 (5 bases). The CDR3 runs 12 residues. Trimming took off 6 bases at V and 8 bases at J, with 13 bases between the two ends. Looked up from germline, CDR1 is LNHDA and CDR2 is SQIVND (reference sequence). CDR3 nucleotides: TGTGCCAGTAGACATCAGAGGGGAGAAGCTTTCTTT. Protein: CASRHQRGEAFF. Full variable domain (remainder filled in from reference TRBV19 and TRBJ1-1): DGGITQSPKYLFRKEGQNVTLSCEQNLNHDAMYWYRQDPGQGLRLIYYSQIVNDFQKGDIAEGYSVSREKKESFPLTVTSAQKNPTAFYLCASRHQRGEAFFGQGTRLTVV.

In this sample, this clone turned up a few times. V gene TRBV5-5 combines with J gene TRBJ1-4; TRBD1 matches 7 bases. Germline CDR1 is SGHKS and CDR2 is YYEKEE (reference sequence). The V and J ends lost 0 bases and 7 bases, in that order; junction bases with no gene match: 3. This CDR3 contains 14 residues. The CDR3 loop reads CASSLAGGREKLFF. The CDR3 DNA sequence: TGTGCCAGCAGCTTGGCAGGGGGGCGTGAAAAACTGTTTTTT.

The chain carries TRBV28 and TRBJ2-7; D gene uncertain. The V end was cut by 8 bases, the J end by 3 bases, with 20 bases between. CDR1 is MDHEN and CDR2 is SYDVKM in the germline V gene. There are 15 residues in the CDR3. CDR3 sequence (DNA): TGTGCCAGCGGAGTTAACCTACCTTCCTTCTACGAGCAGTACTTC. It encodes CASGVNLPSFYEQYF.

V is TRBV6-6 and J is TRBJ2-3, with 7 bases fitting TRBD1. The ends lost 5 bases at V and 3 bases at J; junction bases unmatched: 5. In germline, CDR1 is MNHNY, CDR2 SVGAGI (reference sequence). The CDR3 loop spans 14 amino acids. This CDR3 is CASSAYRGTDTQYF. DNA for the CDR3: TGTGCCAGCAGTGCCTACAGGGGAACAGATACGCAGTATTTT.

J is TRBJ1-5 and V is TRBV18; D may be TRBD1 (5 bases). The CDR3 has 15 residues. The germline V gene encodes CDR1 KGHSH and CDR2 LQKENI. With 5 bases removed from V and 5 bases from J, the gap between germline ends came to 16 bases. CDR3 nucleotide sequence: TGTGCCAGCTCAGAGTGGCAGGGAGGCGATCAGCCCCAGCATTTT. Residues: CASSEWQGGDQPQHF.

A note on this clone: The sample holds other DNA sequences that translate to the same CDR3. This chain joins TRBV18 and TRBJ2-5, with TRBD2 as a possible D gene (6 bases). Trimming removed 8 bases at V and 6 bases at J, with 19 bases between. Per germline, CDR1 KGHSH and CDR2 LQKENI. There are 14 residues in the CDR3. The CDR3 DNA is TGTGCCAGCGCCGGGGGTCCGAAGGGGCAGACCCAGTACTTC. Translated, it gives CASAGGPKGQTQYF.

The chain couples TRBV18 to TRBJ1-2; no firm D call. Trimming removed 0 bases from V and 2 bases from J, with 4 bases in between. Germline-derived CDR1 and CDR2 are KGHSH and LQKENI. CDR3 length equals 13 residues. Written as DNA, the CDR3 is TGTGCCAGCTCACCACCGGGAAACTATGGCTACACCTTC. Its translation: CASSPPGNYGYTF.

The V gene is TRBV2, the J gene TRBJ2-3, with 9 positions matching TRBD2. In germline, CDR1 is SNHLY, CDR2 FYNNEI. The J segment lost 1 base and the V segment lost 4 bases, leaving 12 bases of the junction unmatched. The CDR3 extends over 18 amino acids. CDR3 region: CASSVLAGARGGTDTQYF. CDR3 DNA sequence: TGTGCCAGCAGTGTGTTAGCGGGGGCCCGGGGGGGCACAGATACGCAGTATTTT.

The rearrangement links TRBV7-2 to TRBJ2-2; D is ambiguous. V dropped 5 bases and J dropped 5 bases, with 12 bases sitting between them. This CDR3 contains 14 residues. From germline, CDR1 is SGHTA and CDR2 FQGNSA. This CDR3 is CASSPPLLTGELFF. Written as DNA, the CDR3 is TGTGCCAGCAGCCCGCCGCTACTGACCGGGGAGCTGTTTTTT.

The V and J genes are TRBV7-3 and TRBJ2-5; TRBD2 aligns across 7 bases. This CDR3 comprises 15 residues. Looked up from germline, CDR1 is SGHTA and CDR2 is FQGTGA. V trimming: 6 bases; J trimming: 4 bases; junction bases outside the gene matches: 11. The CDR3 here is CASRPSGAGVETQYF. The CDR3 DNA follows: TGTGCCAGCAGGCCCTCCGGGGCGGGAGTAGAGACCCAGTACTTC. The full variable domain, rest sourced from reference TRBV7-3 and TRBJ2-5, is GAGVSQTPSNKVTEKGKYVELRCDPISGHTALYWYRQSLGQGPEFLIYFQGTGAADDSGLPNDRFFAVRPEGSVSTLKIQRTERGDSAVYLCASRPSGAGVETQYFGPGTRLLVL.

The chain carries TRBV2 and TRBJ1-1; 10 nucleotides agree with TRBD1. Germline values: CDR1 SNHLY, CDR2 FYNNEI. Unmatched junction bases numbered 21, after V lost 5 bases and J lost 0 bases. The CDR3 length is 21 residues. The CDR3 is CASSSVTGGAYGDGVNTEAFF. CDR3 nucleotide sequence: TGTGCCAGCAGTTCGGTGACAGGGGGCGCATACGGAGACGGGGTGAACACTGAAGCTTTCTTT.

The J gene is TRBJ1-2, the V gene TRBV9, with TRBD1 as a possible D gene (6 bases). Germline V gene sequence: CDR1 SGDLS, CDR2 YYNGEE. With 0 bases removed from V and 4 bases from J, the gap between germline ends came to 13 bases. There are 15 residues in the CDR3. The CDR3 DNA follows: TGTGCCAGCAGCGTAGGACAGGACACTCGCTATGGCTACACCTTC. It is translated as CASSVGQDTRYGYTF.

Remarks on this clone: The junction and the germline gene differ at one end; a read error may be behind it. This chain joins TRBV25-1 and TRBJ2-3; D uncertain. The CDR3 is made up of 12 amino acids. Germline assignment: CDR1 MGHDK and CDR2 SYGVNS. CDR3: CASRRSAWYAVF. CDR3 in DNA: TGTGCCAGCAGGCGGAGCGCGTGGTACGCAGTATTT. The whole variable domain, remainder taken from reference TRBV25-1 and TRBJ2-3, is EADIYQTPRYLVIGTGKKITLECSQTMGHDKMYWYQQDPGMELHLIHYSYGVNSTEKGDLSSESTVSRIRTEHFPLTLESARPSHTSQYLCASRRSAWYAVFGPGTRLTVL.

The V call is TRBV2, the J call TRBJ1-5; D is undetermined. CDR3 size: 13 residues. Per germline, CDR1 SNHLY and CDR2 FYNNEI. Trimming left V 8 bases short and J 4 bases short, with 12 bases between. The CDR3 spells CASSPEANQPQHF. CDR3 sequence (DNA): TGTGCCAGCTCCCCAGAGGCGAATCAGCCCCAGCATTTT.

The chain couples TRBV28 to TRBJ1-3; maybe TRBD1 (6 bases). The CDR3 has 14 residues. CDR1 MDHEN and CDR2 SYDVKM come from the germline V gene. Between the trimmed V and J ends, which lost 5 bases and 3 bases, there was a span of 11 bases. The CDR3 coding sequence is TGTGCCAGCAGTCCGCAGGGGCTTGGAAACACCATATATTTT. Residues: CASSPQGLGNTIYF.

This clone turned up a few times. The chain has TRBV15 and TRBJ2-2, with a tentative D call TRBD1 (5 bases). Trimming left V 7 bases short and J 1 base short, with 10 bases between. The CDR3 runs to 14 residues. Germline V CDR1 and CDR2: LNHNV, YYDKDF (reference sequence). In nucleotides, the CDR3 is TGTGCCACCAATGCCGGACAGAACACCGGGGAGCTGTTTTTT. Translation gives CATNAGQNTGELFF.

The chain recombines TRBV19 with TRBJ1-1; D possibly corresponds to TRBD1 (6 bases). CDR3 length: 14 amino acids. Germline CDR1 and CDR2: LNHDA and SQIVND (reference sequence). V was trimmed by 9 bases and J by 6 bases, leaving 20 bases between them. CDR3 nucleotide sequence: TGTGCCAGCGGGACACCATTACCTAACGCTGAAGCTTTCTTT. Residues: CASGTPLPNAEAFF.

In DNA, the CDR3 is TGTGCCAGCAGCCCTCGAAGGTCTAGCGGGTCGACCCAGTACTTC. Its protein product is CASSPRRSSGSTQYF. The chain employs TRBV5-6 and TRBJ2-5, with TRBD2 identical over 8 bases. CDR3 size: 15 residues. Unmatched junction bases numbered 12, after V lost 4 bases and J lost 7 bases. Germline values: CDR1 SGHDT, CDR2 YYEEEE. The complete variable domain, with remaining parts taken from reference TRBV5-6 and TRBJ2-5, reads DAGVTQSPTHLIKTRGQQVTLRCSPKSGHDTVSWYQQALGQGPQFIFQYYEEEERQRGNFPDRFSGHQFPNYSSELNVNALLLGDSALYLCASSPRRSSGSTQYFGPGTRLLVL.

The chain's CDR3 is CASSMVDSRPDQPQHF. CDR3 bases: TGTGCCAGTAGTATGGTTGACAGCCGCCCCGATCAGCCCCAGCATTTT. The rearrangement joins TRBV19 to TRBJ1-5, with D maybe TRBD1 (5 bases). This CDR3 has 16 residues. Germline lookup yields CDR1 LNHDA and CDR2 SQIVND (reference sequence). The V end lost 3 bases, the J end lost 5 bases, and 17 bases lay between the germline ends.

The V call is TRBV5-4, the J call TRBJ2-2; 9 bases line up with TRBD1. V trimming: 4 bases; J trimming: 1 base; junction bases outside the gene matches: 5. CDR3 length: 16 residues. The germline V gene encodes CDR1 SGHNT and CDR2 YYREEE (reference sequence). The CDR3: CASSHGTGRNTGELFF. CDR3 DNA sequence: TGTGCCAGCAGCCATGGGACAGGGAGGAACACCGGGGAGCTGTTTTTT.

The CDR3 sequence: CASSGAGGTEAFF. In DNA form, the CDR3 reads TGCGCCAGCAGTGGGGCAGGTGGCACTGAAGCTTTCTTT. The chain recombines TRBV5-1 with TRBJ1-1; a weak D match, TRBD1 (5 bases). The CDR3 extends over 13 amino acids. Germline CDR1 SGHRS, CDR2 YFSETQ. V lost 5 bases, J lost 4 bases, and 12 bases lay in between.

The count of this clone is one. The rearrangement uses TRBV18 and TRBJ2-1, with 7 bases identical to TRBD2. CDR3 length: 17 residues. Trimming took 2 bases from V and 1 from J; bases not matched to a gene: 8. Germline assignment: CDR1 KGHSH and CDR2 LQKENI. The CDR3 bases are TGTGCCAGCTCACCAAACGCGAGGGAGGGGTCCTACAATGAGCAGTTCTTC. It yields the protein CASSPNAREGSYNEQFF.

The genes are TRBV9 and TRBJ2-1; 10 nucleotides line up with TRBD1. The CDR3 has 16 amino acids. V gave up 0 bases and J gave up 7 bases; unmatched junction bases: 7. CDR1 and CDR2 (germline): SGDLS, YYNGEE. The CDR3 coding sequence is TGTGCCAGCAGCGTAGCCCGGACAGGGGGTTCGAATGAGCAGTTCTTC. Protein sequence: CASSVARTGGSNEQFF.

The chain couples TRBV6-5 to TRBJ1-2, with TRBD1 as a possible D gene (6 bases). The CDR3 has 14 residues. The V and J ends lost 7 bases and 7 bases respectively, with 19 bases between them. Germline CDR1 is MNHEY and CDR2 is SVGAGI. The CDR3 DNA sequence: TGTGCCAGCACAAAGAGGGGGGGCGGAGGTGGCTACACCTTC. As protein: CASTKRGGGGGYTF.

V is TRBV28 and J is TRBJ2-5; a possible D gene is TRBD2 (5 bases). The germline V gene has CDR1 MDHEN and CDR2 SYDVKM. The CDR3 extends over 15 amino acids. Trimming shortened V by 7 bases and J by 1 base, and 16 bases separated the two germline ends. CDR3 loop: CASKRPFSGQETQYF. CDR3 nucleotides: TGTGCCAGCAAGAGGCCCTTCAGCGGCCAAGAGACCCAGTACTTC.

The table lists this clone with a count of one. This rearrangement joins TRBV9 to TRBJ2-3; the match to TRBD1 covers 7 bases. With 6 bases clipped from V and 6 bases from J, the junction kept 13 bases outside the gene matches. The length of the CDR3 is 15 residues. From germline, CDR1 is SGDLS and CDR2 YYNGEE. The CDR3 DNA reads TGTGCCAGCACCCCGGGACAGCAAAGGTGGGATACGCAGTATTTT. The encoded protein is CASTPGQQRWDTQYF.